This T cell receptor (beta chain) was obtained from a study of blood T cell repertoires in COVID-19. For the study at large: COVID-19 samples collected from the United States, Italy and Spain covered acute and convalescent phases. T cells, B-cell-depleted T cells, or PBMCs provided the cDNA or gDNA that served as material.

Germline loops: CDR1 SGHDN, CDR2 FVKESK. This CDR3 has 11 amino acids. The germline V and J ends were trimmed by 2 bases and 5 bases, with 2 bases remaining between them. Methods used by the authors: For nucleated cells, counts were estimated from reference gene primer amplification. Using immunoSEQ multiplex PCR, the repertoire was profiled, and TCRdb retains in-frame clones only, with some absent. D and trimming come from the DNA, and the V and J calls and clone size come from that table. The table includes 15,000 to 20,000 clones, 91% detected once. The rearrangement uses TRBV14 and TRBJ2-3; D is undetermined. The clonotype was recovered from a human donor in a cohort sampled during active COVID-19. The specimen sequenced was peripheral blood. The CDR3 spells CASSQLDTQYF. Written as DNA, the CDR3 is TGTGCCAGCAGCCAACTAGATACGCAGTATTTT.